The rows below give T cell receptor beta chains drawn from one sample of a study of blood T cells in healthy people across ages. TCRdb reprocessed the 5' RACE reads with MiXCR, giving one entry per CDR3 protein. The sample holds about 1.8 million distinct CDR3 sequences; about 49% are singletons and the top ten take over 2%. Sample: blood. Every receptor here comes from a woman aged 40 to 55 in good health. Each CDR3 is given with its conserved first and last residue. D genes are given only for firm matches. Clone size is shown for a subset of rows, as once, few, many or a class of expanded clone.

v_call,d_call,j_call,cdr3_length,clone_size,cdr3_aa,cdr3_nt
TRBV6-5,.,TRBJ1-2,15,once,CASSYGDKAAYGYTF,TGTGCCAGCAGTTACGGTGACAAGGCTGCCTATGGCTACACCTTC
TRBV9,.,TRBJ2-3,15,few,CASSGTGGNTDTQYF,TGTGCCAGCAGCGGAACCGGGGGAAACACAGATACGCAGTATTTT
TRBV7-2,.,TRBJ1-5,12,.,CASAGINQPQHF,TGTGCCAGCGCGGGGATCAATCAGCCCCAGCATTTT
TRBV2,.,TRBJ2-1,14,.,CASSEGRGLNEQFF,TGTGCCAGCAGTGAGGGGCGAGGGCTCAATGAGCAGTTCTTC
TRBV6-6,.,TRBJ2-7,13,few,CASSYAPVYEQYF,TGTGCCAGCAGTTACGCCCCAGTCTACGAGCAGTACTTC
TRBV5-1,TRBD1,TRBJ2-7,13,.,CASSLDRGDKQYF,TGCGCCAGCAGCTTGGACAGGGGGGACAAGCAGTACTTC
TRBV3-1,TRBD2,TRBJ2-5,14,.,CASSQVGLVETQYF,TGTGCCAGCAGCCAAGTGGGACTAGTAGAGACCCAGTACTTC
TRBV5-1,.,TRBJ2-2,13,.,CASSLSTAGELFF,TGCGCCAGCAGCTTGTCGACGGCCGGGGAGCTGTTTTTT
TRBV3-1,.,TRBJ1-1,14,once,CASRTSGYDTEAFF,TGTGCCAGCAGAACCTCAGGCTACGACACTGAAGCTTTCTTT
TRBV20-1,.,TRBJ1-5,14,many,CSARQGSSNQPQHF,TGCAGTGCTAGGCAAGGGTCCAGCAATCAGCCCCAGCATTTT
TRBV27,.,TRBJ2-5,14,.,CASSSLGFEETQYF,TGTGCCAGCAGTTCCCTAGGTTTCGAAGAGACCCAGTACTTC
TRBV6-1,TRBD1,TRBJ2-1,17,.,CASSELKGGATYNEQFF,TGTGCCAGCAGTGAATTAAAAGGGGGCGCCACCTACAATGAGCAGTTCTTC
TRBV4-2,.,TRBJ1-4,15,.,CASSQNTGGVEKLFF,TGTGCCAGCAGCCAAAACACCGGAGGTGTTGAAAAACTGTTTTTT
TRBV20-1,TRBD2,TRBJ2-5,14,.,CSAAGGPVGETQYF,TGCAGTGCGGCGGGGGGGCCAGTTGGGGAGACCCAGTACTTC
TRBV25-1,.,TRBJ2-5,9,.,CAPPETQYF,TGTGCCCCCCCCGAGACCCAGTACTTC
TRBV9,.,TRBJ2-3,17,.,CASSGQIWAANTDTQYF,TGTGCCAGCAGTGGACAGATATGGGCTGCTAACACAGATACGCAGTATTTT
TRBV21-1,.,TRBJ2-7,14,.,CASSKVGQSYEQYF,TGTGCCAGCAGCAAAGTCGGACAGTCCTACGAGCAGTACTTC
TRBV4-3,.,TRBJ1-6,15,few,CASSQDGSLDSPLHF,TGCGCCAGCAGCCAAGATGGGAGTTTGGATTCACCCCTCCACTTT
TRBV6-6,.,TRBJ2-7,14,few,CASSHLDGSGEQYF,TGTGCCAGCAGTCACCTGGACGGCTCCGGGGAGCAGTACTTC
TRBV20-1,TRBD2,TRBJ2-7,13,.,CSAYHPGLAAQYF,TGCAGTGCTTACCATCCGGGACTAGCGGCCCAGTACTTC
TRBV4-2,.,TRBJ2-7,16,few,CASSQEDGALSYEQYF,TGTGCCAGCAGCCAAGAAGACGGGGCCCTCTCCTACGAGCAGTACTTC
TRBV6-6,TRBD1,TRBJ2-7,15,.,CAISYSWDRSYEQYF,TGTGCCATCAGTTACTCTTGGGACAGGTCTTACGAGCAGTACTTC
TRBV19,.,TRBJ2-1,13,.,CASSIIGYNEQFF,TGTGCCAGTAGTATAATAGGTTACAATGAGCAGTTCTTC
TRBV4-2,.,TRBJ2-7,15,.,CASSQERTNTYEQYF,TGTGCCAGCAGCCAAGAAAGGACGAACACCTACGAGCAGTACTTC
TRBV19,.,TRBJ2-7,14,few,CASSMGGHTYEQYF,TGTGCCAGTAGTATGGGGGGCCATACCTACGAGCAGTACTTC
TRBV7-2,.,TRBJ2-7,11,few,CASSLLQGQYF,TGTGCCAGCAGCTTATTGCAGGGACAGTACTTC
TRBV6-5,.,TRBJ2-3,13,few,CASTRIYTDTQYF,TGTGCCAGCACCCGGATATACACAGATACGCAGTATTTT
TRBV20-1,.,TRBJ2-5,12,few,CSALTGQETQYF,TGCAGTGCCTTGACAGGCCAAGAGACCCAGTACTTC
TRBV6-2/TRBV6-3,.,TRBJ1-5,18,.,CASSYSASAALSNQPQHF,TGTGCCAGCAGTTACTCTGCATCGGCAGCCCTTAGCAATCAGCCCCAGCATTTT
TRBV9,TRBD1,TRBJ2-1,16,.,CASSVHGDRGYNEQFF,TGTGCCAGCAGCGTGCATGGGGACAGGGGATACAATGAGCAGTTCTTC